The TCR beta chain described here comes from a study of radiation and T cells in renal cell carcinoma. Findings and caveats of the study: From baseline, blood top tumor clonotypes peaked at 2 weeks post-radiation.

The time point is: baseline pretreatment blood. Treatment given: 15 Gy SBRT to primary tumor, nephrectomy 4 weeks later. Blood was sampled at baseline, 2 weeks and 4 weeks after SBRT. This renal cell carcinoma was of the clear cell type. In regard to this clone: The antigen is unknown.

V shed 4 bases and J 3 bases; nucleotides not matched to a gene: 9. The CDR3 covers 16 residues. In germline, CDR1 is SGDLS, CDR2 YYNGEE. Libraries were prepared by immunoSEQ multiplex PCR; TCRdb keeps only in-frame clonotypes and omits some of them. The table records approximately 100,000 clones, approximately 86% of them present only once. Sequenced material: blood, taken from a patient whose treatment included radiotherapy and nephrectomy. The origin of this receptor is a man aged 50-60 years with renal cell carcinoma. The chain uses TRBV9 and TRBJ2-1; TRBD2 matches 8 bases. DNA for the CDR3: TGTGCCAGCAGCCTCCTCGCTAGCGGGTTCTACAATGAGCAGTTCTTC. Translation: CASSLLASGFYNEQFF.